This record concerns one T cell receptor (beta chain) sequence. The antigen is undetermined. The table came from immunoSEQ multiplex PCR; TCRdb's copy has only in-frame clones and leaves some out. Among over 150,000 clones, 85% were seen once, and the ten largest hold around a sixth. CDR3 length equals 14 residues. With 5 bases clipped from V and 4 bases from J, the junction kept 7 bases outside the gene matches. Germline CDR1 is MDHEN and CDR2 is SYDVKM. The sample belongs to a study of cytomegalovirus exposure and HLA in healthy donors. Study-level results: Cytomegalovirus status was reportedly diagnosed by the classifier with high specificity and sensitivity.

The TCR sequence derives from a man between 18 and 35 years old in good health and CMV-seropositive. Sequences were obtained from PBMCs. The chain carries TRBV28 and TRBJ1-1; 7 positions match TRBD1. The CDR3 nucleotides read TGTGCCAGCAGTGGACCAGGGGGTGGCACTGAAGCTTTCTTT. Residues: CASSGPGGGTEAFF.